What follows describes a single TCR beta chain. TCRdb's copy holds only in-frame clones and misses some; the assay was immunoSEQ multiplex PCR. Seen here are roughly 180,000 clones, around 94% observed once, and the top ten hold 1.3% to 1.5%. The data stem from a study of control samples from healthy donors and cancer patients. Germline values: CDR1 SQVTM, CDR2 ANQGSEA. The CDR3 is 13 residues long. The ends were cut back, 3 bases at V and 3 bases at J, with 10 bases in the middle. This chain uses TRBV29-1 with TRBJ2-3; D unclear. The origin of this receptor is a woman in her late teens or twenties in good health. The specimen sequenced was blood. In nucleotides, the CDR3 is TGCAGCGTTGATCGATTAGCTACAGATACGCAGTATTTT. Protein product: CSVDRLATDTQYF.